Presented here are 15 T cell receptor beta chains from one specimen sequenced in a study of T cell repertoires in aging, cancer and after chemotherapy. Peripheral blood genomic DNA, not sorted cells or RNA, was the template. Multiplex touch-down PCR with TRB-A/B primers amplified rearranged V-D-J TRB sequences. TCRdb re-derived calls from the multiplex PCR reads in MiXCR, one entry per CDR3 protein. The profile shows around 9,500 distinct CDR3 sequences, around half of them singletons. The sample was blood. These TCRs come from a human donor in good health.

The gene calls are TRBV6-2 or TRBV6-3 and TRBJ2-5; D call uncertain. V shed 8 bases and J shed 5 bases, with 12 bases lying between them. Germline V gene lookup returns CDR1 MNHEY and CDR2 SVGEGT. The CDR3 covers 12 residues. CDR3 protein: CASSTGEETQYF. The CDR3 DNA follows: TGTGCCAGCTCGACGGGCGAGGAGACCCAGTACTTC.

The genes are TRBV20-1 and TRBJ1-1; D is unresolved. V was clipped by 0 bases and J by 0 bases, with 5 bases between them. There are 13 residues in the CDR3. Germline loops: CDR1 DFQATT, CDR2 SNEGSKA (reference sequence). DNA for the CDR3: TGCAGTGCTAGAGATCCACTGAACACTGAAGCTTTCTTT. Translating it yields CSARDPLNTEAFF.

This clonotype was counted a few times. The genes are TRBV5-6 and TRBJ1-3; D may be TRBD1 (5 bases). Germline V gene lookup returns CDR1 SGHDT and CDR2 YYEEEE. Trimming pared 3 bases from V and 2 bases from J, leaving 9 bases between. This CDR3 is 14 amino acids long. The CDR3 sequence: CASSYGTAGNTIYF. CDR3 bases: TGTGCCAGCAGCTACGGGACCGCTGGAAACACCATATATTTT.

The genes are TRBV6-5 and TRBJ1-2, with D unclear. The CDR3 contains 15 residues. V was shortened by 2 bases and J by 2 bases, with 12 bases between the two germline ends. The germline gives CDR1 MNHEY, CDR2 SVGAGI. The CDR3 protein is CASSYVTGLNYGYTF. Here the CDR3 DNA reads TGTGCCAGCAGTTACGTTACTGGATTGAACTATGGCTACACCTTC.

The rearrangement uses TRBV19 and TRBJ2-7; 10 bases align to TRBD2. Germline CDR1 is LNHDA and CDR2 is SQIVND (reference sequence). The trim removed 3 bases at V and 2 bases at J, leaving 1 base unmatched. The CDR3 has 14 amino acids. CDR3 protein: CASSMTSGPYEQYF. CDR3 nucleotides: TGTGCCAGTAGTATGACTAGCGGGCCCTACGAGCAGTACTTC.

The V gene is TRBV11-1, the J gene TRBJ2-7; 9 bases are a match to TRBD1. Germline V gene sequence: CDR1 SGHAT, CDR2 FQDESV (reference sequence). This CDR3 region has 15 residues. J was trimmed by 9 bases and V by 5 bases; bases with no gene match: 14. CDR3 residues: CASSPSGTGIVGQYF. The CDR3 bases are TGTGCCAGCAGCCCCTCCGGGACAGGGATAGTTGGGCAGTACTTC.

This clonotype was picked up one time. The rearrangement links TRBV6-5 to TRBJ1-1; 9 bases are shared with TRBD1. V lost 0 bases, J lost 7 bases, and 3 bases stayed unmatched. Germline CDR1 reads MNHEY; CDR2 reads SVGAGI. The CDR3 contains 14 residues. The CDR3 coding sequence is TGTGCCAGCAGTTACTCGAACAGGGGGCTTGAAGCTTTCTTT. This encodes CASSYSNRGLEAFF.

V gene TRBV6-5 combines with J gene TRBJ2-3; D is possibly TRBD1 or TRBD2 (5 bases each). Germline V gives CDR1 MNHEY, CDR2 SVGAGI. V was clipped by 5 bases and J by 7 bases, with 22 bases between them. The CDR3 covers 16 residues. CDR3 bases: TGTGCCAGCAGTCCTAATCCGGGACCTAGTAAACATACGCAGTATTTT. Amino acids: CASSPNPGPSKHTQYF.

This chain connects TRBV7-2 to TRBJ2-3, with 10 bases matching TRBD2. J was trimmed by 6 bases and V by 6 bases; bases with no gene match: 6. The CDR3 is 14 amino acids. Germline V CDR1 and CDR2: SGHTA, FQGNSA. The DNA for the CDR3 is TGTGCCAGCAGAAAAAGCGGGGGGGGGGATACGCAGTATTTT. Translated: CASRKSGGGDTQYF.

This clonotype came up a few times. This chain links TRBV5-6 with TRBJ2-5, with TRBD1 matching over 8 bases. The CDR3 contains 15 residues. Germline V lookup: CDR1 SGHDT, CDR2 YYEEEE. V lost 0 bases and J lost 5; bases outside the gene matches: 6. CDR3 DNA sequence: TGTGCCAGCAGCTTGGATCAGGGGGCGTGGGAGACCCAGTACTTC. As protein: CASSLDQGAWETQYF.

The genes are TRBV5-6 and TRBJ2-1, with a possible D match to TRBD1 (5 bases). V lost 0 bases and J 4 bases, leaving 8 bases between the germline ends. This CDR3 contains 14 residues. Germline V CDR1 and CDR2: SGHDT, YYEEEE. The CDR3: CASSLAREYNEQFF. In DNA, the CDR3 is TGTGCCAGCAGCTTGGCCAGGGAATACAATGAGCAGTTCTTC.

This chain connects TRBV19 to TRBJ2-2; D is possibly TRBD1 or TRBD2 (5 bases each). In germline, CDR1 is LNHDA, CDR2 SQIVND (reference sequence). The length of the CDR3 is 16 residues. The V gene lost 6 bases and the J gene lost 4 bases, with 18 bases spanning the gap. DNA for the CDR3: TGTGCCAGTAGGCCTCGAGGGGCGCTGGGCACCGGGGAGCTGTTTTTT. Translation: CASRPRGALGTGELFF.

This sequence joins TRBV29-1 and TRBJ2-1; 15 positions match TRBD2. J lost 0 bases, V lost 8 bases, and 5 bases had no gene match. The CDR3 spans 16 residues. Germline V lookup: CDR1 SQVTM, CDR2 ANQGSEA. CDR3 amino acids: CSQGLAGGSSYNEQFF. The CDR3 DNA reads as TGCAGCCAGGGACTAGCGGGAGGTAGCTCCTACAATGAGCAGTTCTTC.

This rearrangement joins TRBV20-1 to TRBJ2-5, with unresolved D. The germline CDR1 and CDR2 sequences are DFQATT and SNEGSKA (reference sequence). The CDR3 extends over 13 amino acids. Deletions cut 7 bases from V and 2 bases from J, with 14 bases between. CDR3 residues: CSVRSPSQETQYF. In DNA, the CDR3 is TGCAGTGTCAGGAGTCCCTCACAAGAGACCCAGTACTTC.

The V call is TRBV5-4, the J call TRBJ2-7, with 14 bases matching TRBD2. Germline V gene sequence: CDR1 SGHNT, CDR2 YYREEE (reference sequence). J lost 5 bases, V lost 3 bases, and 4 bases had no gene match. The CDR3 has 15 residues. CDR3 region: CASSSGTSGSNEQYF. The CDR3 DNA sequence: TGTGCCAGCAGCTCTGGGACTAGCGGGAGTAACGAGCAGTACTTC.